Described below is a single T cell receptor (beta chain) sequence and its context. Its target is not known. The data derive from a study of shared clonotypes between healthy human individuals. Naive-designated CD8 cells lacked CD45RO, were positively enriched for CCR7, and omitted terminally differentiated effector memory CD45RA+ cells. DNA at roughly 0.2 ug, 25,000 to 35,000 T cell genomes, went into sorted-subset replicate PCRs. Sequencing used immunoSEQ multiplex PCR; TCRdb keeps in-frame clones, though not all of them. This sample has approximately 1.9 million clones, with just under 95% found just once. Study results and limitations: Non-shared clonotypes had lower generation probabilities than clonotypes shared by all four sorted-subset donors. Across a few donors, naive CD4 shared around 5.1%, naive CD8 around 4%, memory CD4 2% to 2.5%, memory CD8 about 0.4%. Sequencing depth was predicted to influence how clonotypes are shared among donors.

The sample was naive CD8+ T cells from PBMCs. The TCR comes from a man between 18 and 35 years old in good health. Some clones in this sample may be carry-over from other donors' samples.

CDR3 amino acids: CASWGGELFF. The CDR3 bases are TGCGCCAGCTGGGGGGGGGAGCTGTTTTTT. The chain is built from TRBV4-1 and TRBJ2-2; D may be TRBD1 or TRBD2 (5 bases each). V dropped 8 bases and J dropped 8 bases, with 6 bases sitting between them. CDR3 length: 10 residues. Germline V gene sequence: CDR1 MGHRA, CDR2 YSYEKL.